This T cell receptor beta chain was obtained from a study of CD8+CD57+ T cells in acquired aplastic anemia. Study summary: Sorted CD4+ and CD8+ cells yielded DNA averaging around 3.2 ug.

Germline CDR1 reads SGHRS; CDR2 reads YFSETQ. This CDR3 is 15 amino acids long. V shed 4 bases, J shed 6 bases, and the junction held 11 bases outside the gene matches. Genomic DNA provided the template from which TCR beta VDJ and CDR3 profiles were obtained. TCRdb ran MiXCR on the reads and lists one entry per CDR3 protein. Of under 350,000 distinct CDR3 sequences in the sample, 55% to 60% were seen once. The chain joins TRBV5-1 to TRBJ1-2; 8 bases map to TRBD1. The TCR comes from a human donor with severe aplastic anemia or a healthy control (not recorded which). Sequenced sample: sorted CD4+, CD8+, or CD8+CD57+ T cells (not recorded which) from PBMCs. CDR3 DNA: TGCGCCAGCAGCCTGGGGACAGGCACAAGAAATGGCTACACCTTC. It translates to CASSLGTGTRNGYTF.